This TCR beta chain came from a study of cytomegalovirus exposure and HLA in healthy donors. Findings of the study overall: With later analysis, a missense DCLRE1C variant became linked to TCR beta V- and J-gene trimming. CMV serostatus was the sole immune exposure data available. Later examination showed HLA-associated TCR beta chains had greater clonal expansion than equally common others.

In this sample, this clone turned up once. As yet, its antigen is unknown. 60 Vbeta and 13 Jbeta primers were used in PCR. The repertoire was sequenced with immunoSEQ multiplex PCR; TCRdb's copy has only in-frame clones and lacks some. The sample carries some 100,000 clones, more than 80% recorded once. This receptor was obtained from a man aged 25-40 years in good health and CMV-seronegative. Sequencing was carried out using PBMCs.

The CDR3 loop is CAISESTGIYEQYF. The CDR3 DNA reads TGTGCCATCAGTGAGTCTACAGGGATCTACGAGCAGTACTTC. The chain employs TRBV10-3 and TRBJ2-7; tentative D call: TRBD1 (6 bases). Germline V gene sequence: CDR1 ENHRY, CDR2 SYGVKD. Between the trimmed V and J ends, which lost 0 bases and 3 bases, there was a span of 9 bases. The CDR3 totals 14 residues.